The present T cell receptor (beta chain) was sequenced within a study of response to subunit inactivated influenza vaccine. The germline V and J ends were trimmed by 4 bases and 3 bases, with 10 bases remaining between them. The CDR3 loop spans 13 amino acids. In germline, CDR1 is SEHNR, CDR2 FQNEAQ (reference sequence). TCRdb independently ran MiXCR on the RT-PCR reads; one entry per CDR3 protein. This sample carries around 200,000 distinct CDR3 sequences, more than 10% of them seen once, and the ten largest clones take 25% to 35%. This clonotype turned up a few times. These same data were also listed under a study on T cells expressing NK-cell markers. Per that study: UMI-tagged 5'RACE template switching yielded the TCR beta cDNA. A few of the donors also had these clonotypes leading their CD3+CD56-NKG2C+ fraction. Clarity on HCMV specificity was lacking for the expanded NKG2C+ T cell clones.

This receptor was obtained from a man over 45 who received an inactivated influenza vaccine. The gene calls are TRBV7-9 and TRBJ2-7; tentative D call: TRBD2 (5 bases). The sample in question was CD8+ T cells sorted from PBMCs, obtained about 12 days after vaccination. The CDR3 reads CASSSMDFYEQYF. CDR3 bases: TGTGCCAGCAGCTCTATGGACTTCTACGAGCAGTACTTC.